Listed below are T cell receptor beta chains from one sample, sequenced in a study of blood T cell repertoires in COVID-19. The table came from immunoSEQ multiplex PCR; TCRdb's copy has only in-frame clones and leaves some out. The table lists more than 110,000 clones, around 81% of them singletons, with around 4% in the top ten. The material sequenced was peripheral blood. These receptors came from a woman aged 55-75 years with acute or convalescent COVID-19. The CDR3 runs from the conserved cysteine through the conserved F or W. A D gene is named only where the DNA matches it firmly. Clone size is shown for a subset of rows, as once, few, many or a class of expanded clone.

>.|TRBJ1-1|TRBV5-1|15|.
CASSPRSRSDTEAFF
TGCGCCAGCAGCCCTCGGTCTAGGTCTGACACTGAAGCTTTCTTT
>.|TRBJ1-3|TRBV28|15|.
CASSPGGNSGNTIYF
TGTGCCAGCAGCCCCGGGGGAAACTCTGGAAACACCATATATTTT
>TRBD1|TRBJ1-6|TRBV5-4|16|.
CASSYTPTGDNSPLHF
TGTGCCAGCAGCTACACCCCCACAGGGGATAATTCACCCCTCCACTTT
>.|TRBJ1-2|TRBV5-1|14|.
CASSFGDTNYGYTF
TGCGCCAGCAGCTTCGGGGACACCAACTATGGCTACACCTTC
>.|TRBJ1-1|TRBV30|12|.
CAWTPRGRGAFF
TGTGCCTGGACCCCCAGGGGCAGGGGAGCTTTCTTT
>.|TRBJ1-3|TRBV6-5|15|.
CASSVDRSSGNTIYF
TGTGCCAGCAGCGTCGACAGGAGCTCTGGAAACACCATATATTTT
>.|TRBJ1-1|TRBV30|14|.
CAWSVRGSRGEAFF
TGTGCCTGGAGTGTACGGGGATCCCGAGGCGAAGCTTTCTTT
>.|TRBJ1-4|TRBV15|14|once
CATAGGAGDEKLFF
TGTGCCACAGCCGGGGGGGCGGGGGATGAAAAACTGTTTTTT
>.|TRBJ1-1|TRBV7-8|13|.
CASSPTMNTEAFF
TGTGCCAGCAGCCCTACCATGAACACTGAAGCTTTCTTT
>TRBD1|TRBJ1-4|TRBV28|15|.
CASSIPTGGGEKLFF
TGTGCCAGCAGTATACCTACAGGGGGCGGTGAAAAACTGTTTTTT
>.|TRBJ1-5|TRBV12-5|14|.
CASGAGKGNQPQHF
TGTGCTAGTGGGGCGGGGAAGGGGAATCAGCCCCAGCATTTT
>.|TRBJ2-1|TRBV11-1|12|.
CASSLSRNEQFF
TGTGCCAGCAGCTTAAGCAGGAATGAGCAGTTCTTC
>TRBD1|TRBJ1-2|TRBV19|15|.
CASSKTGQAAYGYTF
TGTGCCAGTAGTAAAACCGGACAGGCGGCATATGGCTACACCTTC
>.|TRBJ2-2|TRBV2|16|once
CASYPGGLQGTGELFF
TGTGCCAGCTACCCAGGGGGACTCCAAGGGACCGGGGAGCTGTTTTTT
>.|TRBJ1-5|TRBV28|12|.
CASRQEQKPQHF
TGTGCCAGCAGGCAAGAACAGAAGCCCCAGCATTTT
>.|TRBJ1-2|TRBV28|13|.
CASSPTVNYGYTF
TGTGCCAGCAGCCCGACAGTTAACTATGGCTACACCTTC
>.|TRBJ1-5|TRBV6-5|12|.
CASQGFNQPQHF
TGTGCCAGCCAGGGATTCAATCAGCCCCAGCATTTT
>.|TRBJ1-5|TRBV11-2|15|few
CASTPGGRSNQPQHF
TGTGCCAGCACCCCGGGGGGTAGGAGCAATCAGCCCCAGCATTTT
>.|TRBJ2-6|TRBV5-1|16|once
CASSATPLSGANVLTF
TGCGCCAGCAGCGCTACTCCCCTCTCTGGGGCCAACGTCCTGACTTTC
>TRBD1|TRBJ2-7|TRBV5-5|14|.
CASRDSQQGIEQYF
TGTGCCAGCAGGGATAGTCAACAGGGGATTGAGCAGTACTTC
>.|TRBJ1-6|TRBV11-3|17|.
CASSLGWPQASNSPLHF
TGTGCCAGCAGCTTAGGATGGCCCCAGGCATCGAATTCACCCCTCCACTTT
>TRBD1|TRBJ1-3|TRBV15|14|.
CATSPDRGGNTIYF
TGTGCCACCAGCCCGGACAGGGGAGGAAACACCATATATTTT
>.|TRBJ2-3|TRBV5-1|16|.
CASSRGPPDGTDTQYF
TGCGCCAGCAGCAGGGGCCCGCCGGATGGCACAGATACGCAGTATTTT
>.|TRBJ1-5|TRBV18|15|.
CASSPYGDSNQPQHF
TGTGCCAGCTCACCATACGGAGATAGCAATCAGCCCCAGCATTTT
>TRBD1|TRBJ1-1|TRBV7-9|15|.
CASSPRDRMNTEAFF
TGTGCCAGCAGCCCCAGGGACAGAATGAACACTGAAGCTTTCTTT
>.|TRBJ1-2|TRBV5-1|15|.
CASRIPLKRNEGYTF
TGCGCCAGCAGAATACCTTTAAAGAGGAATGAGGGCTACACCTTC
>.|TRBJ2-7|TRBV6-5|13|.
CASSYKYTYEQYF
TGTGCCAGCAGTTACAAATATACCTACGAGCAGTACTTC
>TRBD2|TRBJ2-1|TRBV9|14|.
CASSVDGGVGEQFF
TGTGCCAGCAGCGTAGACGGGGGGGTCGGTGAGCAGTTCTTC
>TRBD1|TRBJ2-2|TRBV7-2|16|.
CASSFRGQGNTGELFF
TGTGCCAGCAGCTTTCGGGGACAGGGGAACACCGGGGAGCTGTTTTTT
>.|TRBJ1-1|TRBV11-1|12|.
CASSLEGARAFF
TGTGCCAGCAGCTTGGAAGGGGCGCGGGCTTTCTTT
>TRBD1|TRBJ2-2|TRBV2|13|.
CASSETGTGELFF
TGTGCCAGCAGTGAGACAGGGACCGGGGAGCTGTTTTTT
>.|TRBJ1-2|TRBV7-3|14|.
CASSLTVDNYGYTF
TGTGCCAGCAGCTTAACTGTAGATAACTATGGCTACACCTTC
>.|TRBJ1-3|TRBV2|12|.
CASTGSGNTIYF
TGTGCCAGCACAGGGTCCGGAAACACCATATATTTT